This record concerns one T cell receptor (beta chain) sequence. Its antigen is not identified. CD45RO-negative CD8 cells positively selected for CCR7 made up the naive population, which excluded terminally differentiated effector memory CD45RA+ cells. The data originate from a study of shared clonotypes between healthy human individuals. Repertoires were generated with immunoSEQ multiplex PCR, while TCRdb's copy carries only in-frame clones and drops some. Of nearly 2 million clones in the sample, less than 95% were seen once. Findings of the study overall: The four-donor shared clonotypes exceeded non-shared clonotypes in generation probability, with non-shared ones scoring lower. Represented genetic and exposure-history diversity was restricted by having few donors.

This CDR3 region has 19 residues. V was clipped by 6 bases and J by 2 bases; unmatched bases: 20. Germline loops: CDR1 SQVTM, CDR2 ANQGSEA. J is TRBJ2-1 and V is TRBV29-1; 9 bases are shared with TRBD2. The sequence came from a man younger than 30 in good health. Sequenced sample: naive CD8+ T cells sorted from blood. The CDR3 sequence: CSVETSGRRSAGPYNEQFF. The CDR3 DNA reads as TGCAGCGTCGAGACCAGCGGGAGGAGATCCGCAGGGCCCTACAATGAGCAGTTCTTC.